The subject of this entry is one T cell receptor beta chain. Donors of Cohort 3 who recovered were those that had two negative PCRs, clearance, or symptom resolution. V was shortened by 4 bases and J by 2 bases, with 10 bases between the two germline ends. The CDR3 contains 14 residues. The V gene's germline CDR1 is SGHRS and CDR2 YFSETQ. TCRdb's copy holds only in-frame clones and misses some; the assay was immunoSEQ multiplex PCR. The sample has fewer than 250,000 clones, around 85% seen once. This specimen belongs to a study of blood T cell repertoires in COVID-19. Study details: Whether acute or convalescent, the COVID-19 samples came from the United States, Italy and Spain.

The receptor comes from a woman in her twenties or thirties who had recovered from COVID-19. This rearrangement joins TRBV5-1 to TRBJ2-1, with a weak D call TRBD1 (6 bases). The specimen sequenced was PBMCs or T cells enriched from blood (not recorded which). CDR3: CASSTGQTYNEQFF. The CDR3 bases are TGCGCCAGCAGCACCGGACAGACCTACAATGAGCAGTTCTTC.